The subject of this entry is one T cell receptor (beta chain). This clone showed up just once. The antigen this receptor binds is unknown. Base-call qualities are not available, and no considerably larger clone is one nucleotide away. Explained via the paper, the time point label denotes: approximately 9-day in vitro stimulation with candidate neoantigen peptide 5. Mismatch repair deficiency in every enrolled patient was established by polymerase chain reaction or immunohistochemistry. TCR sequencing was performed for three patients who responded to pembrolizumab therapy. Each of about 7 ELISpot-reactive candidate neoantigen peptides was used in an approximately 9-day in vitro stimulation prior to TCR sequencing. As the baseline for calculating clone fold-changes, a control culture with no peptide was run in an identical way. The phase II trial prospectively evaluated PD-1 blockade with pembrolizumab in advanced mismatch repair-deficient cancers, independent of tissue of origin.

The sample is drawn from a study of PD-1 blockade in mismatch repair-deficient tumors (dated 2017 in TCRdb). With respect to the entire study: The trial enrolled roughly 83 consecutive patients with 12 mismatch repair-deficient cancer types between September 2013 and 2016, all previously treated and progressing. Tumor-associated T cell clones were tracked in the peripheral blood of patients responding to PD-1 blockade by deep sequencing of TCR CDR3 regions. Results the study describes overall, beyond this receptor: Of about 7 peptides, a few triggered clonal expansion, producing about 150 unique blood TCRs, of which about 7 were also present in tumor, and every positive peptide came from a frameshift mutation. Rapid expansion after pembrolizumab followed by contraction, generally before radiologic responses, was shown by tumor-resident clones, which were often undetectable in blood before treatment.

Receptors were amplified or captured by the immunoSEQ multiplex PCR assay. In the original analysis: Clones were defined as neoantigen-specific by significant expansion to the relevant peptide and no significant expansion to any other tested peptide. TCRdb provides this immuneACCESS table in a form limited to in-frame rearrangements. Some clones are lacking; in checked studies, under half of them reflect an unresolved V gene, and why the rest are absent is not known. V, J and clone size derive from that table, while D and trimming were established from the DNA sequence. This sample has around 15,000 clones in its table, and roughly four fifths of those were observed once. About 10% of the sample belongs to the ten largest clones. The germline V gene sets CDR1 to SGHTA and CDR2 to FQGTGA. Its CDR3 holds 11 amino acids, cysteine through phenylalanine. The DNA shown is the 33-base CDR3, in frame from base 1. Between the V and J ends, shortened by 5 bases and 10 bases respectively, the junction contains 9 bases.

The source of this sequence is an adult with mismatch repair-deficient cancer. The V and J segments used are TRBV7-3 and TRBJ2-1; possibly the D gene is TRBD1, per 5 matching bases. Sequencing used cells cultured in vitro, obtained from a patient treated with pembrolizumab. The CDR3 protein is CASSKGQEQFF. The sequenced DNA: TGTGCCAGCAGCAAAGGACAAGAGCAGTTCTTC.